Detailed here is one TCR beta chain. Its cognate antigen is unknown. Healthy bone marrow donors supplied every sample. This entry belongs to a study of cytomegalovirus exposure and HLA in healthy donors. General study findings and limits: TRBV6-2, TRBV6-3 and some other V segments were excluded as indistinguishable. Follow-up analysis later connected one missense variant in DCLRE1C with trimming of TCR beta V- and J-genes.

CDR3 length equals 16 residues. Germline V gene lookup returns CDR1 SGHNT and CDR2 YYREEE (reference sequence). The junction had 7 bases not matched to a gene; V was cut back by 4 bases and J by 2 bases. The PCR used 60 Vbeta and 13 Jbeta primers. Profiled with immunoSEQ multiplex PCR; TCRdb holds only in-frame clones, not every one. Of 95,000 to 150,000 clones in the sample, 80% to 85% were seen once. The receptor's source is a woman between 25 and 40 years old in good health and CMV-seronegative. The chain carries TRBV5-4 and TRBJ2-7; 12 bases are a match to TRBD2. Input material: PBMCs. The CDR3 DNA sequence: TGTGCCAGCAGCCCAGGACTAGCGGGGAATGCCTACGAGCAGTACTTC. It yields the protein CASSPGLAGNAYEQYF.